Listed here are 28 T cell receptor beta chains from one sample, sequenced in a study of blood T cells in healthy people across ages. Then a second PCR, running about 6 to 12 cycles, was carried out with a sample-barcoded 5' primer and a J-beta primer mix. One entry per CDR3 protein, called by TCRdb with MiXCR from the 5' RACE reads. The sample carries some 800,000 distinct CDR3 sequences, about 42% recorded once. Sequences were obtained from blood. These TCRs come from a man aged 55 to 70 in good health.

The V call is TRBV29-1, the J call TRBJ1-2; D is perhaps TRBD1 (5 bases). V dropped 2 bases and J dropped 4 bases, with 14 bases sitting between them. CDR3 length equals 14 residues. Germline CDR1 reads SQVTM; CDR2 reads ANQGSEA. The chain's CDR3 is CSVETWGHSYGYTF. The CDR3 DNA reads as TGCAGCGTTGAAACCTGGGGCCATAGCTATGGCTACACCTTC. Combining the CDR3 with reference TRBV29-1 and TRBJ1-2 gives the whole variable domain SAVISQKPSRDICQRGTSLTIQCQVDSQVTMMFWYRQQPGQSLTLIATANQGSEATYESGFVIDKFPISRPNLTFSTLTVSNMSPEDSSIYLCSVETWGHSYGYTFGSGTRLTVV.

This clonotype was counted between two and nine times. V is TRBV12-3 or TRBV12-4 and J is TRBJ2-7; D unresolved. The CDR3 spans 12 residues. V lost 4 bases, J lost 6 bases, and 10 bases lay in between. The CDR3 nucleotides read TGTGCCAGCAGTTATTCCCGCAGCGAGCAGTACTTC. Protein product: CASSYSRSEQYF.

This clonotype was counted many times. Here the CDR3 DNA reads TGTGCCAGCGACCCGAAGCGGCCCAGGGGGCGATCTCGTAACTATGGCTACACCTTC. Amino acids: CASDPKRPRGRSRNYGYTF. The rearrangement joins TRBV5-8 to TRBJ1-2; 8 positions agree with TRBD1. Germline V CDR1 and CDR2: SGHTS, YDEGEE. V was clipped by 7 bases and J by 1 base; unmatched bases: 21. The CDR3 is 19 residues long.

This rearrangement joins TRBV7-2 to TRBJ2-3; no clear D gene. V was clipped by 5 bases and J by 2 bases, with 17 bases between them. The CDR3 runs to 16 residues. Germline CDR1 SGHTA, CDR2 FQGNSA. CDR3 region: CASSLGLTQYTDTQYF. The CDR3 nucleotides are TGTGCCAGCAGCCTCGGGCTAACCCAATACACAGATACGCAGTATTTT.

This chain joins TRBV7-9 and TRBJ2-7; the D gene is possibly TRBD1 (6 bases). The CDR3 covers 14 residues. V dropped 6 bases and J dropped 6 bases, with 18 bases sitting between them. The germline V gene encodes CDR1 SEHNR and CDR2 FQNEAQ (reference sequence). Here the CDR3 reads CASSYDLQGSEQYF. Written as DNA, the CDR3 is TGTGCCAGCAGTTATGACCTACAGGGATCCGAGCAGTACTTC.

The CDR3 DNA reads as TGTGCCAGCAGGGGGACAGTTTTTAATGAAAAACTGTTTTTT. Protein product: CASRGTVFNEKLFF. The rearrangement links TRBV2 to TRBJ1-4; 7 bases are shared with TRBD1. CDR1 SNHLY and CDR2 FYNNEI come from the germline V gene. The V and J ends lost 6 bases and 4 bases, in that order; junction bases with no gene match: 5. The CDR3 is made up of 14 amino acids.

This clonotype was counted only a few times. The chain has TRBV7-9 and TRBJ1-2, with 12 bases aligning to TRBD1. This CDR3 spans 15 amino acids. Germline V gene sequence: CDR1 SEHNR, CDR2 FQNEAQ (reference sequence). V lost 6 bases, J lost 2 bases, and 4 bases stayed unmatched. CDR3 DNA: TGTGCCAGCAGGGCGGGACAGGGGGCGAACTATGGCTACACCTTC. This translates into CASRAGQGANYGYTF.

The chain joins TRBV5-1 to TRBJ2-1; the match to TRBD2 covers 10 bases. The trim removed 7 bases at V and 5 bases at J, leaving 3 bases unmatched. The CDR3 has 13 residues. Germline lookup yields CDR1 SGHRS and CDR2 YFSETQ. The CDR3 DNA reads as TGCGCCAGCTCTAGCGGGGGCAACAATGAGCAGTTCTTC. Amino acid sequence: CASSSGGNNEQFF.

The rearrangement uses TRBV12-3 or TRBV12-4 and TRBJ1-6; D unclear. The CDR3 totals 13 residues. The V end was cut by 6 bases, the J end by 7 bases, with 10 bases between. The CDR3 here is CASRQWVNSPLHF. CDR3 in DNA: TGTGCCAGCAGGCAGTGGGTCAATTCACCCCTCCACTTT.

The rearrangement links TRBV20-1 to TRBJ2-1, with D perhaps matching TRBD1 or TRBD2 (5 bases each). Between the trimmed V and J ends, which lost 6 bases and 5 bases, there was a span of 17 bases. This CDR3 region has 14 residues. CDR1 is DFQATT and CDR2 is SNEGSKA in the germline V gene (reference sequence). CDR3 region: CSAPDRGANNEQFF. The DNA for the CDR3 is TGCAGTGCCCCTGACAGAGGGGCCAACAATGAGCAGTTCTTC.

With regard to this clonotype: Being one base from a much bigger clone, this may be a read error. The V gene is TRBV6-6, the J gene TRBJ1-4; D is undetermined. In germline, CDR1 is MNHNY, CDR2 SVGAGI (reference sequence). There are 11 residues in the CDR3. The CDR3 loop is CASRRNGKLFF. CDR3 bases: TGTGCCAGCAGACGTAATGGAAAACTGTTTTTT.

This clonotype has more than one count but fewer than ten. This chain uses TRBV6-6 with TRBJ2-3; no clear D gene. CDR1 and CDR2 from the germline V gene are MNHNY and SVGAGI (reference sequence). This CDR3 has 17 amino acids. V was shortened by 6 bases and J by 1 base, with 20 bases between the two germline ends. DNA of the CDR3: TGTGCCAGCAGCTACCCGATTGGTCAACCCGGCACAGATACGCAGTATTTT. It encodes CASSYPIGQPGTDTQYF.

The chain links TRBV20-1 to TRBJ1-2, with 11 bases lining up with TRBD1. The junction had 4 bases not matched to a gene; V was cut back by 6 bases and J by 7 bases. The CDR3 length is 12 residues. In germline, CDR1 is DFQATT, CDR2 SNEGSKA (reference sequence). CDR3 sequence (DNA): TGCAGTGCCCGGACAGGGGGCGGTGGCTACACCTTC. Its translation: CSARTGGGGYTF.

This clonotype was seen a few times. The genes are TRBV5-1 and TRBJ2-7, with TRBD1 identical over 7 bases. This CDR3 has 14 amino acids. Germline assignment: CDR1 SGHRS and CDR2 YFSETQ. J lost 5 bases, V lost 1 base, and 6 bases had no gene match. The chain's CDR3 is CASSLLQGPDEQYF. In DNA, the CDR3 is TGCGCCAGCAGCTTGTTACAGGGGCCCGACGAGCAGTACTTC.

This chain uses TRBV9 with TRBJ2-1; TRBD2 matches at 9 bases. The CDR3 runs 16 residues. The trim removed 0 bases at V and 9 bases at J, leaving 10 bases unmatched. Germline CDR1 and CDR2: SGDLS and YYNGEE. The CDR3 bases are TGTGCCAGCAGCGTAGATGCCGGCGGGGGGGCCTCTGAGCAGTTCTTC. Its protein product is CASSVDAGGGASEQFF.

The chain links TRBV20-1 to TRBJ1-6, with 7 bases aligning to TRBD1. This CDR3 region has 13 residues. V lost 2 bases and J lost 7; bases outside the gene matches: 2. Germline lookup yields CDR1 DFQATT and CDR2 SNEGSKA (reference sequence). CDR3 nucleotide sequence: TGCAGTGCTAGAACAGGGGAAAATTCACCCCTCCACTTT. As protein: CSARTGENSPLHF.

On this clonotype: Given a much more abundant clone one base away, this may be a read error. The chain links TRBV10-3 to TRBJ2-2; 10 nucleotides match TRBD1. CDR1 is ENHRY and CDR2 is SYGVKD in the germline V gene. CDR3 length: 17 residues. V lost 6 bases and J lost 5; bases outside the gene matches: 12. CDR3 protein: CAIRSRDRGFRTGELFF. The CDR3 nucleotides are TGTGCCATCAGATCCCGGGACAGGGGATTTAGGACCGGGGAGCTGTTTTTT.

The chain has TRBV6-1 and TRBJ1-5; D might be TRBD1 (5 bases). The germline V gene has CDR1 MNHNS and CDR2 SASEGT. The CDR3 sequence is 19 residues long. Trimming cost V 3 bases and J 0 bases, with 21 bases left between them. The CDR3 DNA reads TGTGCCAGCAGTGAGCCCCATGGAGGGGCGGGCTATAGCAATCAGCCCCAGCATTTT. Translated: CASSEPHGGAGYSNQPQHF.

The J gene is TRBJ1-4, the V gene TRBV25-1; a weak D match, TRBD1 (6 bases). Between the trimmed V and J ends, which lost 8 bases and 4 bases, there was a span of 20 bases. The length of the CDR3 is 16 residues. Germline V gives CDR1 MGHDK, CDR2 SYGVNS. The CDR3 coding sequence is TGTGCCAGCGCGAGGAAAGGGACACCTTTTAATGAAAAACTGTTTTTT. Its translation: CASARKGTPFNEKLFF.

Written as DNA, the CDR3 is TGTGCCAGCAGGCCAGGCCTGGGACTAGCGGGGGGGAGCTCCTACAATGAGCAGTTCTTC. Its translation is CASRPGLGLAGGSSYNEQFF. J is TRBJ2-1 and V is TRBV7-6; 16 bases line up with TRBD2. CDR1 and CDR2 (germline): SGHVS, FNYEAQ. Trimming removed 6 bases from V and 0 bases from J; junction bases left unmatched: 11. This CDR3 is 20 amino acids long.

This clonotype has only a few counts. The chain combines TRBV29-1 with TRBJ1-2; D perhaps matches TRBD1 (5 bases). The germline CDR1 and CDR2 sequences are SQVTM and ANQGSEA. V was pared by 3 bases and J by 8 bases, with 10 bases between. This CDR3 is 11 amino acids long. The CDR3 DNA reads TGCAGCGTTGACCCAGGGTCCGGCTACACCTTC. As protein: CSVDPGSGYTF.

The V call is TRBV5-1, the J call TRBJ2-7; no clear D. The CDR3 is 15 amino acids. V was trimmed by 0 bases and J by 2 bases, leaving 12 bases between them. CDR1 is SGHRS, CDR2 YFSETQ, per germline. The CDR3 coding sequence is TGCGCCAGCAGCTTGGCGTCAGGCCAGCCCTACGAGCAGTACTTC. Protein product: CASSLASGQPYEQYF.

This clonotype was detected only a few times. V usage is TRBV7-2 and J usage is TRBJ2-3, with 7 bases fitting TRBD2. Trimming cost V 1 base and J 2 bases; bases outside gene matches: 6. CDR1 is SGHTA and CDR2 is FQGNSA in the germline V gene. This CDR3 comprises 16 residues. CDR3 in DNA: TGTGCCAGCAGCTTAGGGGCGGGGGTCTTCACAGATACGCAGTATTTT. Translating gives CASSLGAGVFTDTQYF.

The chain combines TRBV21-1 with TRBJ1-6; TRBD1 reflects the table's D call only, with no check against the DNA. TRBV21-1 constitutes a pseudogene. The length of the CDR3 is 17 residues. The chain's CDR3 is CASSKGGQGGLNSPLHF. The CDR3, as DNA: TGTGCCAGCAGCAAAGGAGGACAGGGCGGTCTTAATTCACCCCTCCACTTT.

This clonotype has a handful of counts. The chain is built from TRBV5-1 and TRBJ2-3; no reliable D call. The CDR3 is 14 amino acids. Trimming shortened V by 0 bases and J by 7 bases, and 12 bases separated the two germline ends. CDR1 is SGHRS and CDR2 is YFSETQ in the germline V gene. CDR3 nucleotide sequence: TGCGCCAGCAGCTTGGCCTATCTGACGTATACGCAGTATTTT. As protein: CASSLAYLTYTQYF.

The genes are TRBV7-9 and TRBJ1-5; D remains unclear. In germline, CDR1 is SEHNR, CDR2 FQNEAQ (reference sequence). The CDR3 contains 12 residues. Trimming pared 3 bases from V and 3 bases from J, leaving 3 bases between. The DNA of the CDR3 is TGTGCCAGCAGCTTTGCCAATCAGCCCCAGCATTTT. This translates into CASSFANQPQHF.

V gene TRBV7-9 combines with J gene TRBJ2-1, with 16 bases matching TRBD2. The CDR3 spans 20 residues. V lost 5 bases and J lost 6; bases outside the gene matches: 16. Germline-derived CDR1 and CDR2 are SEHNR and FQNEAQ (reference sequence). In nucleotides, the CDR3 is TGTGCCAGCAGCGAGGGACTAGCGGGGGGGTTTAGTATGGTAGGCAATGAGCAGTTCTTC. Translating it yields CASSEGLAGGFSMVGNEQFF.

V gene TRBV3-1 combines with J gene TRBJ1-2; 7 nucleotides line up with TRBD1. CDR1 is LGHDT, CDR2 YNNKEL, per germline (reference sequence). The CDR3 is 14 amino acids. V lost 3 bases and J lost 4; bases outside the gene matches: 5. CDR3 loop: CASSHQNRGYGYTF. In DNA form, the CDR3 reads TGTGCCAGCAGCCACCAGAACAGGGGCTATGGCTACACCTTC.